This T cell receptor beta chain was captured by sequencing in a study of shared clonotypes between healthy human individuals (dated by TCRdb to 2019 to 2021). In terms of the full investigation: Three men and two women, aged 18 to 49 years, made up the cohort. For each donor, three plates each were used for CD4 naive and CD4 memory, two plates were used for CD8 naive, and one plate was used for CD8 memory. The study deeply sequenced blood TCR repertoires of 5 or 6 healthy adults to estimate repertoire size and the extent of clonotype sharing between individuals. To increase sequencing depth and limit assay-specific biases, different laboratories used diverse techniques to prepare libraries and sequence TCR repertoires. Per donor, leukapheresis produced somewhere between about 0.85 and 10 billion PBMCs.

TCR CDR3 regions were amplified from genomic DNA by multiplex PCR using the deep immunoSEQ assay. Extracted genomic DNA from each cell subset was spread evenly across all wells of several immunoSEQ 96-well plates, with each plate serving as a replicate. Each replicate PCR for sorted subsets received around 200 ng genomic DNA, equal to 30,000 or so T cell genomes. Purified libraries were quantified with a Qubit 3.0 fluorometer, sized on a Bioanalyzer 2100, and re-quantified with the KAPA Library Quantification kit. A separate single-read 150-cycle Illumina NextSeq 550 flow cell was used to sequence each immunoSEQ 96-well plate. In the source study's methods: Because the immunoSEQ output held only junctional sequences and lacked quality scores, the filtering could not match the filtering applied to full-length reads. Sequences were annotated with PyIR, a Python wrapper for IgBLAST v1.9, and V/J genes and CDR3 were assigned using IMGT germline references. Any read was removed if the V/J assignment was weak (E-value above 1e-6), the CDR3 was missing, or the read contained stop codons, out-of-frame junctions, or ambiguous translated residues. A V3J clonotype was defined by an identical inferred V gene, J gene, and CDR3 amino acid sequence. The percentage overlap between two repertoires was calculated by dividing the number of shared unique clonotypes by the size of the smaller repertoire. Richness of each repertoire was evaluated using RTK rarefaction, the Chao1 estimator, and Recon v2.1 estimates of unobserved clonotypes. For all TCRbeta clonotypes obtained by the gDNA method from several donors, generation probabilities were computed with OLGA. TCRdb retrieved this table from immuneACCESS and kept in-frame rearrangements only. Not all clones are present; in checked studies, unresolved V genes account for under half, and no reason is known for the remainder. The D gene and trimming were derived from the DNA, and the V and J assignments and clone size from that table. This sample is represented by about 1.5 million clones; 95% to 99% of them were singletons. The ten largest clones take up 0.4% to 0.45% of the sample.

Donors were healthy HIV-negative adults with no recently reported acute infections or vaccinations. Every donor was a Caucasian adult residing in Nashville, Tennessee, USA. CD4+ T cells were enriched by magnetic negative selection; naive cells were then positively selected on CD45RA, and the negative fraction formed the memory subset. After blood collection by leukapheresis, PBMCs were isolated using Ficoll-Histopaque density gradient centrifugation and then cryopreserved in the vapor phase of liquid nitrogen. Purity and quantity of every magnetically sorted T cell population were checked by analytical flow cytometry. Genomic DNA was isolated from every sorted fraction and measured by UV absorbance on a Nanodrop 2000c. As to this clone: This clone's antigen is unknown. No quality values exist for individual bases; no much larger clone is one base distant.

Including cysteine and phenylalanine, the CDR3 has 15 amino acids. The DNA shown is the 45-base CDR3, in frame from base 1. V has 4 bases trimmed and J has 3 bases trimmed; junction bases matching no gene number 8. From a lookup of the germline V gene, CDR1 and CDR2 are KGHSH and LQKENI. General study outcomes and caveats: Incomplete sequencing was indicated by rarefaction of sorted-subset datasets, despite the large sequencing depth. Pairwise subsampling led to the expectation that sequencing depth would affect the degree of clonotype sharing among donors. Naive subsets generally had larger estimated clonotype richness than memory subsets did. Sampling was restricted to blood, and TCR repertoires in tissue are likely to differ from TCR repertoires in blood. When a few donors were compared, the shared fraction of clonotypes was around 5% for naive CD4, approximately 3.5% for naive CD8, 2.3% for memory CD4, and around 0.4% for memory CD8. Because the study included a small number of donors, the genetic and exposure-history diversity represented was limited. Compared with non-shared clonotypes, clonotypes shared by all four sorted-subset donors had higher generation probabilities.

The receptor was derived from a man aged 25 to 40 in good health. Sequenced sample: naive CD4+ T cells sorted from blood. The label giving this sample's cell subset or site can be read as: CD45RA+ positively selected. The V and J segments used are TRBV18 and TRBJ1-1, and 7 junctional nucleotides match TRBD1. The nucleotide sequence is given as TGTGCCAGCTCACTCGCCGACAGGGAGTACACTGAAGCTTTCTTT. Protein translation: CASSLADREYTEAFF.